This T cell receptor beta chain was captured by sequencing in a study of resident and recirculating memory T cells in vitiligo. Study results and caveats: No single dominant TCR clone appeared; lesion clonality varied.

Repertoires were generated with immunoSEQ multiplex PCR, while TCRdb's copy carries only in-frame clones and drops some. The repertoire holds roughly 42,000 clones, with nearly 95% as singletons. Germline values: CDR1 KGHSH, CDR2 LQKENI. The CDR3 spans 14 residues. V lost 5 bases and J 3 bases, leaving 8 bases between the germline ends. In the case of this clone: Its antigen is currently unknown.

This clonotype was obtained from a male donor with vitiligo. The sample consisted of blood. The chain has TRBV18 and TRBJ1-6, with a possible D match to TRBD1 (5 bases). CDR3 loop: CASSSGGYNSPLHF. CDR3 coding DNA: TGTGCCAGCTCATCGGGGGGCTATAATTCACCCCTCCACTTT.